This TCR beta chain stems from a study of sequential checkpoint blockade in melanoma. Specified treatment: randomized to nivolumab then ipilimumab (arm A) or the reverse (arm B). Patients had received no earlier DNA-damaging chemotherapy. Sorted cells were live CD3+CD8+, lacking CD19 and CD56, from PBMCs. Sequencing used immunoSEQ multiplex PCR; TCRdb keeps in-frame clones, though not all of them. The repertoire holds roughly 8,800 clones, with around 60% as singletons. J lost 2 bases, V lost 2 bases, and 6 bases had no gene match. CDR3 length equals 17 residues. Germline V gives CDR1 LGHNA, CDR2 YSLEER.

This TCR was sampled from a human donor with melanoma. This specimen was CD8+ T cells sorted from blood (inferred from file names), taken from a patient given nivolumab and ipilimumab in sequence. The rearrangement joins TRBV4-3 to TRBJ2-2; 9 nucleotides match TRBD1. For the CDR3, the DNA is TGCGCCAGCAGCCAACCCCGGGACAGGGCTAACACCGGGGAGCTGTTTTTT. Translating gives CASSQPRDRANTGELFF.